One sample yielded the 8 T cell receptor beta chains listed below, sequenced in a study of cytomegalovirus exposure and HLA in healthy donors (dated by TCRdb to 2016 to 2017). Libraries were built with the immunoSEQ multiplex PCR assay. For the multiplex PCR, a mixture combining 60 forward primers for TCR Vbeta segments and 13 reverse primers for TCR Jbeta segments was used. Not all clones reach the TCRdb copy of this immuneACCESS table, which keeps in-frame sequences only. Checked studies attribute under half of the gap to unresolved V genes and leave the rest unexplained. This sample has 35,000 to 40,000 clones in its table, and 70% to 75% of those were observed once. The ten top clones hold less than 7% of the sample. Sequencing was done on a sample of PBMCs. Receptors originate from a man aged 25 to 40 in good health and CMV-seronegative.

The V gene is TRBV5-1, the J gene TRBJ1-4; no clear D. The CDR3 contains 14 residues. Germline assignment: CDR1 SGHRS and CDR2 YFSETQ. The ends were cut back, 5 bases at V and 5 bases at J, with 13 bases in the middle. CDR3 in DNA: TGCGCCAGCAGGGTAGGGAGAGGGAATGAAAAACTGTTTTTT. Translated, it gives CASRVGRGNEKLFF.

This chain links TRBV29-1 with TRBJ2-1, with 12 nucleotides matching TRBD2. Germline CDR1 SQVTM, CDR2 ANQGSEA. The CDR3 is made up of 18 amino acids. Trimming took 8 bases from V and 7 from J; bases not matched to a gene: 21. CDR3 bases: TGCAGCTCCATTAGCGGTCTAGCGGGAGGGCCGATTTGGAATGAGCAGTTCTTC. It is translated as CSSISGLAGGPIWNEQFF.

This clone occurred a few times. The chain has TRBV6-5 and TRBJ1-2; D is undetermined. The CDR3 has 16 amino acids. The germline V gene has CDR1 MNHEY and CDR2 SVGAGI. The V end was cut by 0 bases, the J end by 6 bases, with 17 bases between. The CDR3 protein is CASSYSRVEANNGYTF. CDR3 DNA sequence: TGTGCCAGCAGTTACTCGCGGGTGGAGGCCAACAATGGCTACACCTTC.

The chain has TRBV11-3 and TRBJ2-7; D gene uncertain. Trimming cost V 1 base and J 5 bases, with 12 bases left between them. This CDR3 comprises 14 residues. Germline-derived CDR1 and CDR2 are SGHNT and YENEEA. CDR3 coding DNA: TGTGCCAGCAGCTTAGTGGTAGCTGGCGACGAGCAGTACTTC. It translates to CASSLVVAGDEQYF.

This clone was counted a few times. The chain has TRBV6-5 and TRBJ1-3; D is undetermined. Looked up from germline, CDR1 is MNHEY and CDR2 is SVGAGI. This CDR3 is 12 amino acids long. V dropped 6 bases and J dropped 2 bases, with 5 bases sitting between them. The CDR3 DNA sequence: TGTGCCAGCAGGGGAGCTGGAAACACCATATATTTT. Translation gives CASRGAGNTIYF.

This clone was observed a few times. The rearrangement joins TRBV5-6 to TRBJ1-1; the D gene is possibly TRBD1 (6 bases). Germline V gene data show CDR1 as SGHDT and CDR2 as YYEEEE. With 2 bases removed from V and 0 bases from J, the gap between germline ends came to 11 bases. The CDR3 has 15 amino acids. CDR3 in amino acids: CASSFSPGVNTEAFF. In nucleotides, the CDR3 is TGTGCCAGCAGCTTCTCTCCAGGGGTGAACACTGAAGCTTTCTTT.

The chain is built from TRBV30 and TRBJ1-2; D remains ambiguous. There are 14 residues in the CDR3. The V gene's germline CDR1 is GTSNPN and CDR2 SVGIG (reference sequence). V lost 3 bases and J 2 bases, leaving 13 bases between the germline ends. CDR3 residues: CAWRETSRNYGYTF. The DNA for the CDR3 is TGTGCCTGGAGGGAGACCTCCCGGAACTATGGCTACACCTTC.

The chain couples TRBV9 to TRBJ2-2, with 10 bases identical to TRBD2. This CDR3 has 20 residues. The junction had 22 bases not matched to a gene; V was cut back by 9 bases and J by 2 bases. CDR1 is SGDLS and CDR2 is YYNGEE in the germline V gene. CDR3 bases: TGTGCCACCCGTAGGGTCCAGGGACGGTTACTAGCGGGAAACACCGGGGAGCTGTTTTTT. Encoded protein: CATRRVQGRLLAGNTGELFF.